This passage covers 28 T cell receptor gamma chains from one sample sequenced in a study of γδ T cells in repeated Plasmodium falciparum infection. TCRdb called clones anew from the multiplex PCR reads with CATT. This sample yields fewer than 5,500 gamma-chain clones, of which 3% to 3.5% are seen a single time; under 35% belongs to the top ten. Flow sorting of PBMC yielded separate Vgamma9/Vdelta2+ and Vdelta2-negative gammadelta T cell populations for bulk repertoire analysis. Sequenced sample: gamma-delta T cells from blood. The receptor set was obtained from a pool of human donors (malaria-infected and uninfected, not separated).

This clone has only a few counts. The chain has TRGV9 and TRGJP. The J gene, missing from TCRdb, was assigned here through DNA to germline matching. The V segment lost 1 base and the J segment 5 bases; nucleotides outside the gene matches: 14. The CDR3 runs 20 residues. Germline lookup yields CDR1 GITISATS and CDR2 ISYDGTV (reference sequence). This chain's CDR3 is CALWEVKGQRKELGKKIKVF. The CDR3, as DNA: TGTGCCTTGTGGGAGGTAAAAGGTCAGAGAAAAGAGTTGGGCAAAAAAATCAAGGTATTT.

This clone has only a few counts. The chain recombines TRGV9 with TRGJP. The J gene was not available in TCRdb and was assigned here by matching the DNA to germline segments. This CDR3 region has 17 residues. V trimming: 0 bases; J trimming: 9 bases; junction bases outside the gene matches: 8. CDR1 GITISATS and CDR2 ISYDGTV come from the germline V gene (reference sequence). For the CDR3, the DNA is TGTGCCTTGTGGGAGGTGAATTTCGGGTTGGGCAAAAAAATCAAGGTATTT. Translation: CALWEVNFGLGKKIKVF.

There are many counts of this clone. This DNA's translation differs at residue 10 from TCRdb's protein, which comes from a much larger clone; a read error is likely, and the protein shown is translated from the DNA. The rearrangement links TRGV8 to TRGJ1 or TRGJ2. V shed 4 bases, J shed 12 bases, and the junction held 15 bases outside the gene matches. The CDR3 length is 13 residues. The germline V gene has CDR1 VENAVY and CDR2 YDSYNSRV. The CDR3: CATWEYITQRKLF. The DNA of the CDR3 is TGTGCCACCTGGGAATACATTACGCAGAGGAAACTCTTT.

Sample share makes this clone medium-sized. Given a far larger clone just one base away, this is likely a sequencing read error. The chain joins TRGV2 to TRGJ1 or TRGJ2. Germline CDR1 and CDR2: EGSNGY and YDSYNSKV. This CDR3 is built from 10 residues. CDR3 loop: CATRYYKELF. CDR3 in DNA: TGTGCCACCCGATATTATAAGGAACTCTTT.

A word on this clone: The protein given by TCRdb reflects a much larger clone and differs at residue 3 from this DNA's translation, likely from a read error; the protein shown is the DNA's translation. This chain links TRGV3 with TRGJ1 or TRGJ2. TCRdb offers no J gene call, so here the DNA was matched to germline to obtain one. From germline, CDR1 is VTNTFY and CDR2 YDVSTARD (reference sequence). There are 13 residues in the CDR3. The chain's CDR3 is CAIWDKPRYKKLF. Written as DNA, the CDR3 is TGTGCCATCTGGGACAAGCCCCGCTATAAGAAACTCTTT.

Notes on this clone: TCRdb lists the protein of a much larger clone for this DNA, which differs at residue 16, so this is likely a read error; the protein given here is translated from the DNA itself. CDR3 in DNA: TGTGCCTTGTGGGAGACGGCTCGTCCCCAAGAGTTGGGCAAAAAAGTCAAGGTATTT. Its protein is CALWETARPQELGKKVKVF. The V gene is TRGV9, the J gene TRGJP. Because TCRdb records no J gene, it was assigned here through a match of the DNA to germline. The CDR3 length is 19 residues. Germline loops: CDR1 GITISATS, CDR2 ISYDGTV (reference sequence).

Comments on this clone: With only one base between it and a far larger clone, this is likely a read error. In the same sample, other DNA sequences code for this CDR3. The V call is TRGV9, the J call TRGJP. Germline CDR1 GITISATS, CDR2 ISYDGTV (reference sequence). Unmatched junction bases numbered 1, after V lost 8 bases and J lost 6 bases. The CDR3 is 13 residues long. The CDR3 DNA is TGTGCCTTGTCAGAGTTGGGCAAAAAAATCAAGGTATTT. Translation: CALSELGKKIKVF.

On this clone: The protein held in TCRdb is that of a much larger clone and does not match this DNA's translation at residue 9, likely because of a read error; the protein shown is translated from the DNA. This chain uses TRGV9 with TRGJP. Germline matching of the DNA provided the J gene here, since TCRdb leaves it blank. The germline CDR1 and CDR2 sequences are GITISATS and ISYDGTV (reference sequence). The CDR3 is 15 residues long. CDR3 region: CALWNPALSKKIKVF. DNA of the CDR3: TGTGCCTTGTGGAACCCCGCGTTGAGCAAAAAAATCAAGGTATTT.

This clone was counted only a few times. TCRdb's protein, taken from a much larger clone, differs from this DNA's translation at residue 10, likely owing to a read error; the protein displayed comes from the DNA. The chain joins TRGV9 to TRGJP. The J gene was missing in TCRdb and was found by matching the end of the DNA to germline. There are 17 residues in the CDR3. The V gene's germline CDR1 is GITISATS and CDR2 ISYDGTV (reference sequence). CDR3 nucleotides: TGTGCCTTGTGGGAGGTGACTCAAGAGTCGGGCAAAAAAATCAAGGTATTT. This encodes CALWEVTQESGKKIKVF.

As to this clone: A far larger clone differs by one base, so this is likely a read error. The identical CDR3 is also encoded by other nucleotide sequences in the sample. This chain uses TRGV9 with TRGJ1 or TRGJ2. TCRdb does not report a J gene; here it was assigned by matching the DNA to germline references. This CDR3 is 14 amino acids long. Looked up from germline, CDR1 is GITISATS and CDR2 is ISYDGTV (reference sequence). The CDR3 here is CALWESSNYYKKLF. In nucleotides, the CDR3 is TGTGCCCTGTGGGAGTCTTCGAATTATTATAAGAAACTCTTT.

The chain joins TRGV9 to TRGJP. Germline V CDR1 and CDR2: GITISATS, ISYDGTV (reference sequence). This CDR3 spans 18 amino acids. Unmatched junction bases numbered 12, after V lost 4 bases and J lost 6 bases. CDR3 bases: TGTGCCTTGTGGGAAGCCCTTGGGGGAGAGTTGGGCAAAAAAATCAAGGTATTT. Its translation is CALWEALGGELGKKIKVF.

In its sample, this clone was seen a few times. This DNA's translation differs at residue 12 from TCRdb's protein, which comes from a much larger clone; a read error is likely, and the protein shown is translated from the DNA. V gene TRGV9 combines with J gene TRGJP. Because TCRdb records no J gene, it was assigned here through a match of the DNA to germline. This CDR3 contains 16 residues. CDR1 is GITISATS and CDR2 is ISYDGTV in the germline V gene (reference sequence). The DNA for the CDR3 is TGTGCCTTGTGGGAGGCCAAAGAGTTGGGCAAAGAAATCAAGGTATTT. It translates to CALWEAKELGKEIKVF.

Notes on this clone: A far larger clone differs by one base, so this is likely a read error. The DNA is left out, because the CDR3 cannot be placed on it with certainty; the CDR3 is given as TCRdb lists it. At the DNA level, this CDR3 is encoded by other sequences in the same sample as well. No J gene call was made, and the V gene is TRGV8. With termini counted, the CDR3 has 32 amino acids. Germline V CDR1 and CDR2: VENAVY, YDSYNSRV. The CDR3: CATWDGDFIIRNSLAVEQHLLSQVSIGRIQHF.

Turning to this clone: The likely explanation is a read error, given a far larger clone one base away. Distinct nucleotide sequences in the sample also encode this CDR3. Here the CDR3 reads CATWDGSYYKKLF. In DNA, the CDR3 is TGTGCCACCTGGGATGGAAGCTATTATAAGAAACTCTTT. The chain uses TRGV4 and TRGJ1 or TRGJ2. TCRdb carries no J gene annotation; the J gene was assigned here by matching the DNA with germline. In germline, CDR1 is EGSTGY, CDR2 YDSYTSSV. This CDR3 comprises 13 residues. Trimming took 1 base from V and 4 from J; bases not matched to a gene: 4.

This clone was counted a few times. CDR3 coding DNA: TGTGCCTTGTGGGAGGTGAACTCAACGTTGGGCAAAAAAATCAAGGTATTT. As protein: CALWEVNSTLGKKIKVF. The V call is TRGV9, the J call TRGJP. TCRdb does not report a J gene; here it was assigned by matching the DNA to germline references. The germline gives CDR1 GITISATS, CDR2 ISYDGTV (reference sequence). The CDR3 has 17 amino acids. Unmatched junction bases numbered 8, after V lost 0 bases and J lost 9 bases.

This clone was seen at least ten times. TCRdb pairs this DNA with a much larger clone's protein that differs at residue 14, likely a read error; the protein shown was translated from the DNA. The same CDR3 can be traced to other DNA sequences in this sample. The chain is built from TRGV9 and TRGJP. The germline V gene has CDR1 GITISATS and CDR2 ISYDGTV (reference sequence). The CDR3 is 16 residues long. CDR3 in amino acids: CALWEVQELGKKIRVF. The CDR3 DNA follows: TGTGCCTTGTGGGAGGTGCAAGAGTTGGGCAAAAAAATCAGGGTATTT.

This clone was seen more than once but under ten times. A read error likely explains why the TCRdb protein, taken from a much larger clone, differs from this DNA's translation at residue 9; the protein shown is translated from the DNA. This chain uses TRGV5 with TRGJ1 or TRGJ2. TCRdb carries no J gene annotation; the J gene was assigned here by matching the DNA with germline. V dropped 0 bases and J dropped 6; count of bases not matched to a gene: 8. CDR3 length equals 14 residues. In germline, CDR1 is VINAFY, CDR2 YDVSNSKD. For the CDR3, the DNA is TGTGCCACCTGGGACAGGCGGGGGGGTTATAAGAAACTCTTT. It specifies CATWDRRGGYKKLF.

This clone was seen ten or more times. With only one base between it and a far larger clone, this is likely a read error. The sample carries other DNA sequences with the same CDR3. The V call is TRGV8, the J call TRGJ1 or TRGJ2. This CDR3 has 13 amino acids. J lost 12 bases, V lost 4 bases, and 15 bases had no gene match. Germline V gene data show CDR1 as VENAVY and CDR2 as YDSYNSRV. The CDR3 coding sequence is TGTGCCACCTGGGAGTACATTACGCAGGGGAAACTCTTT. This sequence encodes CATWEYITQGKLF.

This clone was seen repeatedly, ten times or more. TCRdb records a much larger clone's protein for this DNA, with a difference at residue 5 that likely arises from a read error; the protein given is the translation of the DNA. V usage is TRGV2 and J usage is TRGJ1 or TRGJ2. Germline CDR1 EGSNGY, CDR2 YDSYNSKV. V was clipped by 6 bases and J by 2 bases; unmatched bases: 4. The CDR3 length is 12 residues. The CDR3 nucleotides read TGTGCCACCTGGTCAGATTATTATAAGAAACTCTTT. Its protein is CATWSDYYKKLF.

This clone was counted between two and nine times. TCRdb assigns this DNA the protein of a much larger clone, which departs from its translation at residue 13; this likely reflects a read error, and the protein shown comes from translating the DNA. V gene assignment gives TRGV9, but the J gene was left uncalled. Germline V gene data show CDR1 as GITISATS and CDR2 as ISYDGTV (reference sequence). CDR3 length: 15 residues. The CDR3 loop is CALWEPELGKKIEVF. CDR3 nucleotides: TGTGCCTTGTGGGAGCCAGAGTTGGGCAAAAAAATCGAGGTATTT.

This clone was seen repeatedly, ten times or more. This chain connects TRGV9 to TRGJP. TCRdb records no J gene; here it was assigned by comparing the DNA to germline. Germline assignment: CDR1 GITISATS and CDR2 ISYDGTV (reference sequence). With 3 bases clipped from V and 9 bases from J, the junction kept 5 bases outside the gene matches. There are 15 residues in the CDR3. As DNA, the CDR3 is TGTGCCTTGTGGGAGAGGGTGTTGGGCAAAAAAATCAAGGTATTT. It yields the protein CALWERVLGKKIKVF.

The sample holds a few counts of this clone. The TCRdb protein comes from a much larger clone and disagrees with this DNA's translation at residue 10, likely due to a read error; the protein given here is derived from the DNA. This sequence joins TRGV9 and TRGJP. The CDR3 is made up of 17 amino acids. V lost 4 bases and J lost 12; bases outside the gene matches: 15. The germline gives CDR1 GITISATS, CDR2 ISYDGTV (reference sequence). CDR3 nucleotides: TGTGCCTTGTGGGATCAGGGAGAAGGGTCGGGCAAAAAAATCAAGGTATTT. Its protein product is CALWDQGEGSGKKIKVF.

This clone has a count of ten or more. With a much larger clone just one base away, this may be a read error. This CDR3 is also generated by other DNA sequences in the sample. V and J are TRGV9 and TRGJP. This CDR3 region has 17 residues. Losses at the gene ends were 0 bases for V and 4 bases for J; bases not matched to a gene: 3. Germline CDR1 is GITISATS and CDR2 is ISYDGTV (reference sequence). The DNA for the CDR3 is TGTGCCTTGTGGGAGGTGAGTCAAGAGTTGGGCAAAAAAATCAAGGTATTT. Its protein product is CALWEVSQELGKKIKVF.

In this sample, this clone turned up a few times. A far larger clone is one base from this, pointing to a likely read error. The same CDR3 can be traced to other DNA sequences in this sample. The V gene reported is TRGV9; the J gene is uncalled. Germline assignment: CDR1 GITISATS and CDR2 ISYDGTV (reference sequence). The CDR3 sequence is 19 residues long. The CDR3 loop reads CALWETARPQELGKKIKVF. The CDR3 DNA sequence: TGTGCCTTGTGGGAGACGGCTCGTCCCCAAGAGTTGGGCAAAAAAATCAAGGTGTTT.

This clone was found a few times. TCRdb assigns this DNA the protein of a much larger clone, which departs from its translation at residue 5; this likely reflects a read error, and the protein shown comes from translating the DNA. This rearrangement joins TRGV8 to TRGJ1 or TRGJ2. CDR1 and CDR2 (germline): VENAVY, YDSYNSRV. The CDR3 contains 13 residues. V dropped 4 bases and J dropped 7; count of bases not matched to a gene: 10. The CDR3 loop is CATWERRRYKKLF. Written as DNA, the CDR3 is TGTGCCACCTGGGAAAGGCGGAGGTATAAGAAACTCTTT.

This clone was observed a handful of times. This DNA translates differently at residue 7 from the TCRdb protein, which is that of a much larger clone; a read error is likely, and the protein shown is the DNA's own translation. This chain connects TRGV9 to TRGJP. The J gene, absent from TCRdb, was called here by matching the DNA to germline. This CDR3 spans 15 amino acids. Per the germline V gene, CDR1 is GITISATS and CDR2 is ISYDGTV (reference sequence). V shed 2 bases, J shed 8 bases, and the junction held 3 bases outside the gene matches. The CDR3 reads CALWEGKLGKKIKVF. The CDR3 DNA reads TGTGCCTTGTGGGAGGGTAAGTTGGGCAAAAAAATCAAGGTATTT.

This clone was seen a few times. The TCRdb protein, from a much larger clone, departs from this DNA's translation at residue 5, likely by read error; the protein shown derives from the DNA. V usage is TRGV9 and J usage is TRGJP. The CDR3 is 15 residues long. Trimming at V came to 4 bases and at J to 9 bases, leaving 6 bases not matched to a gene. CDR1 and CDR2 from the germline V gene are GITISATS and ISYDGTV (reference sequence). The CDR3 sequence is CALWDPALGKKIKVF. CDR3 nucleotides: TGTGCCTTGTGGGACCCCGCGTTGGGCAAAAAAATCAAGGTATTT.

Comments on this clone: The TCRdb record carries a much larger clone's protein, which differs from this DNA's translation at residue 15; a read error is the likely cause, and the protein listed here is the DNA translation. CDR3 region: CALWEVQGRELGKKTKVF. DNA for the CDR3: TGTGCCTTGTGGGAGGTGCAGGGGAGAGAGTTGGGCAAAAAAACCAAGGTATTT. The chain carries TRGV9 and TRGJP. Assignment of the J gene here rests on matching the DNA to germline, because TCRdb gives none. The CDR3 length is 18 residues. Germline lookup yields CDR1 GITISATS and CDR2 ISYDGTV (reference sequence).